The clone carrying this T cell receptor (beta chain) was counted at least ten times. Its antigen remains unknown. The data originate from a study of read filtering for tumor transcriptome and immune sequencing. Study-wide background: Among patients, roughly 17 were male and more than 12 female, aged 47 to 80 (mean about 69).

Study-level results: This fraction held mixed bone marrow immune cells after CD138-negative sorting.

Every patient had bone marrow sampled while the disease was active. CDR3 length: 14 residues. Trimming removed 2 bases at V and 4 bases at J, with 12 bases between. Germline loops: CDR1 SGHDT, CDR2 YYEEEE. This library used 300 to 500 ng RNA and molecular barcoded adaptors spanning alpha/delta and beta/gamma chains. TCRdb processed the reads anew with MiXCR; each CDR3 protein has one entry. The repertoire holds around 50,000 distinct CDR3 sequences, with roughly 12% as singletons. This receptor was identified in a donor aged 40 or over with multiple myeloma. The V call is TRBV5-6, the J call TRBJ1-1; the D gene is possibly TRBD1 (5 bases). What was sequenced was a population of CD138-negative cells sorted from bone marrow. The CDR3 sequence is CASSLSSGATEAFF. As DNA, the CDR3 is TGTGCCAGCAGCTTATCAAGCGGGGCCACTGAAGCTTTCTTT.